Listed below are T cell receptor beta chains from one sample, sequenced in a study of cytomegalovirus exposure and HLA in healthy donors. The data were produced by immunoSEQ multiplex PCR, yet TCRdb's version contains in-frame clones alone and is incomplete. Of under 200,000 clones in the sample, over 65% were seen once. Sequencing input: PBMCs. These TCRs come from a female donor in good health and CMV-seronegative. The CDR3 runs from the conserved cysteine through the conserved F or W. D genes are given only for firm matches. Clone size is given for some rows only: seen once, a few or many times, or a class if the clone is expanded.

size: .
V: TRBV4-3
D: .
J: TRBJ2-7
CDR3: CASSRNLPSSDEQYF
DNA: TGCGCCAGCAGCCGAAATTTGCCTAGCAGTGACGAGCAGTACTTC

size: .
V: TRBV18
D: .
J: TRBJ1-1
CDR3: CASSPIDSMNTEAFF
DNA: TGTGCCAGCTCACCCATTGACAGCATGAACACTGAAGCTTTCTTT

size: .
V: TRBV30
D: .
J: TRBJ1-1
CDR3: CAWRQGLVGTEAFF
DNA: TGTGCCTGGAGACAGGGCCTAGTGGGCACTGAAGCTTTCTTT

size: .
V: TRBV11-3
D: TRBD1
J: TRBJ2-2
CDR3: CASSGTGGVGELFF
DNA: TGTGCCAGCAGTGGGACAGGGGGCGTCGGGGAGCTGTTTTTT

size: .
V: TRBV19
D: .
J: TRBJ2-1
CDR3: CASSRELSSYNEQFF
DNA: TGTGCCAGTAGTCGCGAGTTGAGCTCCTACAATGAGCAGTTCTTC

size: few
V: TRBV19
D: TRBD1
J: TRBJ1-1
CDR3: CASSIPGTGTEAFF
DNA: TGTGCCAGTAGTATCCCCGGGACAGGGACCGAAGCTTTCTTT

size: .
V: TRBV9
D: .
J: TRBJ1-1
CDR3: CASSVDPPGLGNTEAFF
DNA: TGTGCCAGCAGCGTAGACCCTCCAGGTCTCGGGAACACTGAGGCTTTCTTT

size: few
V: TRBV7-2
D: TRBD2
J: TRBJ2-7
CDR3: CASSERRGGSYEQYF
DNA: TGTGCCAGCAGCGAACGGCGGGGGGGCTCCTACGAGCAGTACTTC

size: .
V: TRBV4-3
D: .
J: TRBJ2-5
CDR3: CASSQERGNQETQYF
DNA: TGCGCCAGCAGCCAAGAAAGAGGCAACCAAGAGACCCAGTACTTC

size: .
V: TRBV2
D: TRBD1
J: TRBJ2-2
CDR3: CASSNLGQTGELFF
DNA: TGTGCCAGCAGTAATTTGGGACAGACCGGGGAGCTGTTTTTT

size: .
V: TRBV6-1
D: .
J: TRBJ1-2
CDR3: CATTWGGYGYTF
DNA: TGTGCCACTACCTGGGGGGGCTATGGCTACACCTTC

size: .
V: TRBV5-1
D: TRBD2
J: TRBJ2-3
CDR3: CASSRGDLTDTQYF
DNA: TGCGCCAGCAGCCGGGGGGACCTCACAGATACGCAGTATTTT

size: once
V: TRBV5-8
D: .
J: TRBJ1-5
CDR3: CASRGVGNQPQHF
DNA: TGTGCCAGCAGGGGCGTCGGAAATCAGCCCCAGCATTTT

size: .
V: TRBV28
D: .
J: TRBJ2-1
CDR3: CASSPTSRPPGRSYNEQFF
DNA: TGTGCCAGCAGTCCCACCTCTCGACCCCCAGGTAGGTCCTACAATGAGCAGTTCTTC

size: .
V: TRBV27
D: TRBD1
J: TRBJ2-2
CDR3: CASRSDRVTGELFF
DNA: TGTGCCAGCAGGAGCGACAGGGTCACCGGGGAGCTGTTTTTT

size: once
V: TRBV5-1
D: TRBD1
J: TRBJ1-4
CDR3: CASSPGTGDEKLFF
DNA: TGCGCCAGCAGCCCGGGGACAGGGGATGAAAAACTGTTTTTT

size: .
V: TRBV9
D: TRBD2
J: TRBJ2-7
CDR3: CASSARGAGTGQYF
DNA: TGTGCCAGCAGCGCGAGGGGAGCGGGGACGGGACAGTACTTC

size: .
V: TRBV19
D: TRBD2
J: TRBJ2-7
CDR3: CAGRASGTTYEQYF
DNA: TGTGCCGGTCGGGCTAGCGGGACAACCTACGAGCAGTACTTC

size: few
V: TRBV18
D: TRBD1
J: TRBJ2-7
CDR3: CASSPDRGSYEQYF
DNA: TGTGCCAGCTCACCAGACAGGGGGTCCTACGAGCAGTACTTC

size: .
V: TRBV19
D: TRBD1
J: TRBJ1-6
CDR3: CASRVGQGTSPLHF
DNA: TGTGCCAGTAGGGTCGGACAGGGAACTTCACCCCTCCACTTT

size: .
V: TRBV4-2
D: TRBD1
J: TRBJ2-5
CDR3: CASSQAGTGGEETQYF
DNA: TGTGCCAGCAGCCAAGCTGGGACAGGGGGCGAGGAGACCCAGTACTTC

size: .
V: TRBV5-1
D: TRBD2
J: TRBJ2-7
CDR3: CASSPTSGSPPQQYF
DNA: TGCGCCAGCAGCCCCACTAGCGGGAGTCCCCCTCAGCAGTACTTC

size: .
V: TRBV7-8
D: TRBD1
J: TRBJ1-1
CDR3: CASSPEDRGEAFF
DNA: TGTGCCAGCAGTCCCGAAGACAGGGGTGAAGCTTTCTTT

size: .
V: TRBV7-2
D: TRBD2
J: TRBJ2-7
CDR3: CASSKTSGRAPEQYF
DNA: TGTGCCAGCAGCAAGACTAGCGGGAGGGCCCCCGAGCAGTACTTC

size: .
V: TRBV9
D: .
J: TRBJ1-1
CDR3: CASSVGGEGTNTEAFF
DNA: TGTGCCAGCAGCGTAGGGGGGGAGGGTACGAACACTGAAGCTTTCTTT

size: .
V: TRBV27
D: .
J: TRBJ1-2
CDR3: CASSPQGIYGYTF
DNA: TGTGCCAGCAGTCCCCAGGGGATTTATGGCTACACCTTC

size: .
V: TRBV27
D: .
J: TRBJ1-5
CDR3: CASSLGAVGGSNQPQHF
DNA: TGTGCCAGCAGTTTGGGTGCGGTTGGCGGTAGCAATCAGCCCCAGCATTTT

size: .
V: TRBV28
D: TRBD2
J: TRBJ2-5
CDR3: CASSGRVTSGRATIHQETQYF
DNA: TGTGCCAGCAGTGGTCGGGTCACTAGCGGGAGGGCCACAATTCACCAAGAGACCCAGTACTTC

size: .
V: TRBV21-1
D: .
J: TRBJ2-5
CDR3: CASSKFFPSKETQYF
DNA: TGTGCCAGCAGCAAATTTTTCCCTAGCAAAGAGACCCAGTACTTC

size: .
V: TRBV19
D: .
J: TRBJ2-1
CDR3: CASSIAPRRGSYTSSYNEQFF
DNA: TGTGCCAGTAGTATAGCCCCGAGGAGGGGTAGTTATACAAGCTCCTACAATGAGCAGTTCTTC

size: .
V: TRBV4-3
D: .
J: TRBJ2-1
CDR3: CASSQDRDYNEQFF
DNA: TGCGCCAGCAGCCAAGATCGCGATTACAATGAGCAGTTCTTC

size: .
V: TRBV27
D: .
J: TRBJ2-7
CDR3: CASSLESGVGEQYF
DNA: TGTGCCAGCAGTTTAGAGTCGGGGGTTGGCGAGCAGTACTTC

size: .
V: TRBV28
D: .
J: TRBJ1-5
CDR3: CASLRGPDQPQHF
DNA: TGTGCCAGCCTTAGGGGTCCCGATCAGCCCCAGCATTTT

size: .
V: TRBV4-2
D: TRBD2
J: TRBJ2-5
CDR3: CASSQAVGLAGGSQYF
DNA: TGTGCCAGCAGCCAAGCGGTAGGACTAGCGGGAGGATCCCAGTACTTC

size: .
V: TRBV10-3
D: TRBD1
J: TRBJ2-3
CDR3: CAISGVGQGVDTQYF
DNA: TGTGCCATCAGTGGGGTAGGACAGGGGGTGGATACGCAGTATTTT

size: few
V: TRBV7-3
D: TRBD2
J: TRBJ2-7
CDR3: CASSVAGAGGYEQYF
DNA: TGTGCCAGCAGTGTAGCGGGAGCCGGTGGATACGAGCAGTACTTC

size: few
V: TRBV19
D: .
J: TRBJ1-5
CDR3: CASSPIGGGHQPQHF
DNA: TGTGCCAGTAGTCCCATCGGGGGGGGGCATCAGCCCCAGCATTTT

size: once
V: TRBV4-3
D: TRBD1
J: TRBJ2-7
CDR3: CASSSRQGSYEQYF
DNA: TGCGCCAGCAGCTCCCGACAGGGATCCTACGAGCAGTACTTC

size: .
V: TRBV28
D: .
J: TRBJ1-2
CDR3: CASSWGRGNYGYTF
DNA: TGTGCCAGCAGTTGGGGCAGGGGTAACTATGGCTACACCTTC

size: .
V: TRBV4-3
D: TRBD1
J: TRBJ1-5
CDR3: CASSQDRDSRQGQPQHF
DNA: TGCGCCAGCAGCCAAGACCGGGACAGTCGGCAAGGTCAGCCCCAGCATTTT

size: .
V: TRBV9
D: TRBD1
J: TRBJ2-7
CDR3: CASSGTGGIYEQYF
DNA: TGTGCCAGCAGCGGAACAGGGGGCATCTACGAGCAGTACTTC

size: .
V: TRBV7-3
D: .
J: TRBJ2-7
CDR3: CASSLGAGTPYEQYF
DNA: TGTGCCAGCAGCTTAGGGGCCGGGACTCCGTACGAGCAGTACTTC

size: .
V: TRBV6-6
D: TRBD2
J: TRBJ2-3
CDR3: CASRRGGALTDTQYF
DNA: TGTGCCAGCAGGCGCGGGGGGGCCCTCACAGATACGCAGTATTTT

size: .
V: TRBV11-2
D: .
J: TRBJ2-5
CDR3: CASSPQGGETQYF
DNA: TGTGCCAGCTCACCCCAGGGCGGAGAGACCCAGTACTTC

size: few
V: TRBV18
D: .
J: TRBJ1-1
CDR3: CASSPPSQANTEAFF
DNA: TGTGCCAGCTCACCACCCTCCCAGGCGAACACTGAAGCTTTCTTT

size: once
V: TRBV10-3
D: TRBD1
J: TRBJ2-7
CDR3: CAISDRVRSNEQYF
DNA: TGTGCCATCAGCGACAGGGTTAGGTCGAACGAGCAGTACTTC

size: .
V: TRBV9
D: TRBD2
J: TRBJ2-5
CDR3: CASSRGLAGGPSETQYF
DNA: TGTGCCAGCAGCCGTGGACTAGCGGGGGGGCCATCCGAGACCCAGTACTTC

size: .
V: TRBV5-8
D: TRBD1
J: TRBJ1-2
CDR3: CASSSMGRGPSNYGYTF
DNA: TGTGCCAGCAGCTCCATGGGTAGGGGGCCCTCTAACTATGGCTACACCTTC